This passage covers 31 T cell receptor beta chains from one sample sequenced in a study of blood T cell repertoires in COVID-19. The data were produced by immunoSEQ multiplex PCR, yet TCRdb's version contains in-frame clones alone and is incomplete. Among roughly 20,000 clones, roughly 93% were seen once, and the ten largest hold about 5.8%. Sequenced input: peripheral blood. The receptors here all came from a human donor in a cohort sampled during active COVID-19.

The chain combines TRBV9 with TRBJ1-1; tentative D call: TRBD1 (5 bases). The CDR3 is 14 residues long. V lost 4 bases to trimming and J lost 11 bases, with 21 bases between them. Looked up from germline, CDR1 is SGDLS and CDR2 is YYNGEE. The CDR3 is CASSNYRGDVGAFF. The CDR3 DNA sequence: TGTGCCAGCAGCAACTACCGGGGGGATGTTGGCGCTTTCTTT.

J is TRBJ1-2 and V is TRBV29-1, with D uncertain. The CDR3 is made up of 11 amino acids. Trimming pared 3 bases from V and 5 bases from J, leaving 7 bases between. The germline V gene has CDR1 SQVTM and CDR2 ANQGSEA. In nucleotides, the CDR3 is TGCAGCGTTGATCCGGGTTATGGCTACACCTTC. This codes for CSVDPGYGYTF.

V usage is TRBV7-9 and J usage is TRBJ1-2, with D unresolved. V lost 5 bases and J lost 4, with 17 bases in between. The germline V gene has CDR1 SEHNR and CDR2 FQNEAQ (reference sequence). This CDR3 region has 15 residues. In nucleotides, the CDR3 is TGTGCCAGCAGCGAAAATGGCCTCGAAATCTATGGCTACACCTTC. Translation gives CASSENGLEIYGYTF.

V is TRBV20-1 and J is TRBJ2-3; 7 bases fit TRBD2. There are 16 residues in the CDR3. The ends lost 3 bases at V and 2 bases at J; junction bases unmatched: 11. Germline V CDR1 and CDR2: DFQATT, SNEGSKA (reference sequence). CDR3 DNA sequence: TGCAGTGCTAGTTTACCCCCGGGGGGTTCCACAGATACGCAGTATTTT. Its translation: CSASLPPGGSTDTQYF.

This clone was seen once. The rearrangement links TRBV30 to TRBJ2-7, with 11 bases aligning to TRBD2. V dropped 2 bases and J dropped 5; count of bases not matched to a gene: 5. This CDR3 is 14 amino acids long. Germline V gene sequence: CDR1 GTSNPN, CDR2 SVGIG (reference sequence). CDR3 sequence (DNA): TGTGCCTGGAGTAGACTAGCGGGATTTGACGAGCAGTACTTC. It codes for CAWSRLAGFDEQYF. Complete variable domain (other parts from reference TRBV30 and TRBJ2-7): SQTIHQWPATLVQPVGSPLSLECTVEGTSNPNLYWYRQAAGRGLQLLFYSVGIGQISSEVPQNLSASRPQDRQFILSSKKLLLSDSGFYLCAWSRLAGFDEQYFGPGTRLTVT.

This chain links TRBV6-5 with TRBJ2-7; perhaps TRBD2 as D (6 bases). The V gene's germline CDR1 is MNHEY and CDR2 SVGAGI. V lost 5 bases and J lost 3, with 14 bases in between. The CDR3 consists of 14 residues. The CDR3 sequence is CASSTRDGGYEQYF. CDR3 bases: TGTGCCAGCAGTACGCGGGACGGCGGCTACGAGCAGTACTTC.

J is TRBJ2-1 and V is TRBV4-1, with D tentatively TRBD2 (6 bases). The CDR3 is 16 amino acids. Germline lookup yields CDR1 MGHRA and CDR2 YSYEKL. V lost 1 base and J 0 bases, leaving 10 bases between the germline ends. This CDR3 reads CASSQVGGSSYNEQFF. CDR3 coding DNA: TGCGCCAGCAGCCAAGTCGGGGGTAGCTCCTACAATGAGCAGTTCTTC.

The chain joins TRBV27 to TRBJ1-1, with 7 positions matching TRBD1. There are 14 residues in the CDR3. V lost 5 bases, J lost 5 bases, and 8 bases stayed unmatched. Germline V gene lookup returns CDR1 MNHEY and CDR2 SMNVEV (reference sequence). CDR3 in DNA: TGTGCCAGCAGTGCGAGACAGGGTTGGACTGAAGCTTTCTTT. This sequence encodes CASSARQGWTEAFF.

This chain joins TRBV18 and TRBJ2-1; TRBD2 matches 7 bases. CDR3 length: 15 amino acids. Trimming removed 3 bases from V and 0 bases from J; junction bases left unmatched: 2. Germline V gene data show CDR1 as KGHSH and CDR2 as LQKENI. The CDR3 coding sequence is TGTGCCAGCTCACCGGGAGGGAGCTCCTACAATGAGCAGTTCTTC. Protein product: CASSPGGSSYNEQFF. The complete variable domain, with remaining parts taken from reference TRBV18 and TRBJ2-1, reads NAGVMQNPRHLVRRRGQEARLRCSPMKGHSHVYWYRQLPEEGLKFMVYLQKENIIDESGMPKERFSAEFPKEGPSILRIQQVVRGDSAAYFCASSPGGSSYNEQFFGPGTRLTVL.

The chain links TRBV9 to TRBJ2-3, with D maybe TRBD2 (5 bases). The germline CDR1 and CDR2 sequences are SGDLS and YYNGEE. The CDR3 sequence is 13 residues long. V lost 4 bases and J 4 bases, leaving 10 bases between the germline ends. In DNA, the CDR3 is TGTGCCAGCAGCAGACGGACTGCAGATACGCAGTATTTT. Protein product: CASSRRTADTQYF.

The chain couples TRBV9 to TRBJ1-5; D may be TRBD1 (5 bases). CDR3 length: 14 amino acids. V lost 4 bases and J lost 7, with 15 bases in between. CDR1 and CDR2 from the germline V gene are SGDLS and YYNGEE. CDR3 region: CASSPTGGGQPQHF. The CDR3 region has the DNA TGTGCCAGCAGCCCAACCGGGGGGGGACAGCCCCAGCATTTT.

CDR3 sequence (DNA): TGCAGCGTTAAAGTGAGCTCCTATAATTCACCCCTCCACTTT. Translated: CSVKVSSYNSPLHF. The rearrangement uses TRBV29-1 and TRBJ1-6; D gene uncertain. With 5 bases removed from V and 0 bases from J, the gap between germline ends came to 8 bases. This CDR3 is 14 amino acids long. Germline lookup yields CDR1 SQVTM and CDR2 ANQGSEA.

The rearrangement uses TRBV19 and TRBJ2-3, with unresolved D. The CDR3 runs 16 residues. The germline CDR1 and CDR2 sequences are LNHDA and SQIVND (reference sequence). V was pared by 6 bases and J by 3 bases, with 19 bases between. The CDR3 sequence is CASRRELQAPTDTQYF. As DNA, the CDR3 is TGTGCCAGTAGAAGAGAACTTCAAGCCCCAACAGATACGCAGTATTTT.

The chain uses TRBV20-1 and TRBJ2-7, with unresolved D. Trimming took 6 bases from V and 6 from J, leaving 9 bases between them. The CDR3 consists of 10 residues. Germline CDR1 is DFQATT and CDR2 is SNEGSKA (reference sequence). CDR3 in DNA: TGCAGTGCCCTAAAGATCGAGCAGTACTTC. Translated: CSALKIEQYF.

The chain employs TRBV28 and TRBJ1-5, with D unresolved. In germline, CDR1 is MDHEN, CDR2 SYDVKM. V was clipped by 1 base and J by 0 bases, with 4 bases between them. This CDR3 contains 14 residues. CDR3 sequence: CASSLSNSNQPQHF. In DNA, the CDR3 is TGTGCCAGCAGTTTATCTAATAGCAATCAGCCCCAGCATTTT.

J is TRBJ2-7 and V is TRBV28; possible D gene TRBD2, 7 bases. From germline, CDR1 is MDHEN and CDR2 SYDVKM. CDR3 length equals 16 residues. The ends were cut back, 7 bases at V and 0 bases at J, with 19 bases in the middle. For the CDR3, the DNA is TGTGCCAGCACCCCGGTAGGGGGGGGGAGCTCCTACGAGCAGTACTTC. It encodes CASTPVGGGSSYEQYF.

This chain joins TRBV7-9 and TRBJ2-5; 9 bases line up with TRBD2. Germline V gives CDR1 SEHNR, CDR2 FQNEAQ (reference sequence). This CDR3 spans 16 amino acids. Germline trimming cut 5 bases from V and 4 bases from J; bases unmatched to any gene: 11. CDR3 DNA: TGTGCCAGCAGCCCGAATAGCGGGAGTAGGTTAGAGACCCAGTACTTC. It specifies CASSPNSGSRLETQYF.

The genes are TRBV5-1 and TRBJ2-7, with 7 bases identical to TRBD1. V shed 4 bases, J shed 6 bases, and the junction held 13 bases outside the gene matches. From germline, CDR1 is SGHRS and CDR2 YFSETQ. The CDR3 is 15 amino acids. The CDR3 here is CASSVPTGTASEQYF. CDR3 DNA sequence: TGCGCCAGCAGCGTCCCTACTGGGACAGCGAGCGAGCAGTACTTC.

The CDR3 DNA reads as TGTGCCAGCAGCTCCCCCCGCGGGGGGGCGAGCACCGGGGAGCTGTTTTTT. Translated: CASSSPRGGASTGELFF. The rearrangement uses TRBV11-2 and TRBJ2-2; 9 bases agree with TRBD2. V dropped 4 bases and J dropped 4; count of bases not matched to a gene: 10. The V gene's germline CDR1 is SGHAT and CDR2 FQNNGV. CDR3 length: 17 amino acids.

V gene TRBV3-1 (or the pseudogene TRBV3-2) combines with J gene TRBJ1-4, with D perhaps matching TRBD1 (5 bases). Trimming removed 4 bases at V and 8 bases at J, with 20 bases between. The CDR3 covers 16 residues. The germline V gene has CDR1 LGHDT and CDR2 YNNKEL (reference sequence). The DNA of the CDR3 is TGTGCCAGCAGCCCCACAGGAGATGGAATAGGGGAAAAACTGTTTTTT. It translates to CASSPTGDGIGEKLFF.

This clone was observed a handful of times. CDR3 nucleotide sequence: TGTGCCAGCAGCTTCCTCGGGAATGAGCAGTTCTTC. Protein sequence: CASSFLGNEQFF. This rearrangement joins TRBV11-2 to TRBJ2-1; no clear D gene. The CDR3 consists of 12 residues. Germline loops: CDR1 SGHAT, CDR2 FQNNGV. The V end lost 3 bases, the J end lost 7 bases, and 7 bases lay between the germline ends. Full variable domain (rest looked up from reference TRBV11-2 and TRBJ2-1): EAGVAQSPRYKIIEKRQSVAFWCNPISGHATLYWYQQILGQGPKLLIQFQNNGVVDDSQLPKDRFSAERLKGVDSTLKIQPAKLEDSAVYLCASSFLGNEQFFGPGTRLTVL.

The chain employs TRBV11-2 and TRBJ1-1, with D hard to call. The CDR3 covers 13 residues. Per the germline V gene, CDR1 is SGHAT and CDR2 is FQNNGV. V was cut by 5 bases and J by 2 bases, with 9 bases left in between. The CDR3 loop is CASSPGINTEAFF. The CDR3 DNA reads TGTGCCAGCAGCCCGGGGATTAACACTGAAGCTTTCTTT.

The chain joins TRBV5-4 to TRBJ1-1; D gene ambiguous. V lost 0 bases and J lost 1, with 7 bases in between. The CDR3 extends over 14 amino acids. Germline values: CDR1 SGHNT, CDR2 YYREEE (reference sequence). The CDR3 sequence is CASSLAGANTEAFF. As DNA, the CDR3 is TGTGCCAGCAGCTTGGCGGGAGCGAACACTGAAGCTTTCTTT.

This clone was seen a handful of times. The CDR3 DNA reads TGTGCCTGGAGTGCCCGCCCACCGGGACAGAGTAGATATGGCTACACCTTC. Amino acids: CAWSARPPGQSRYGYTF. This chain links TRBV30 with TRBJ1-2, with TRBD1 identical over 7 bases. The germline V gene encodes CDR1 GTSNPN and CDR2 SVGIG (reference sequence). The CDR3 length is 17 residues. V was pared by 1 base and J by 5 bases, with 16 bases of the junction left unmatched.

This clone was recorded only once. J is TRBJ2-1 and V is TRBV7-2; D remains unclear. The CDR3 length is 11 residues. CDR1 and CDR2 (germline): SGHTA, FQGNSA. Trimming took off 6 bases at V and 9 bases at J, with 9 bases between the two ends. The DNA of the CDR3 is TGTGCCAGCAGGCTCCGGAGTGAGCAGTTCTTC. Translation gives CASRLRSEQFF.

The table lists this clone with a count of one. V usage is TRBV18 and J usage is TRBJ1-2; no firm D call. V was pared by 2 bases and J by 2 bases, with 6 bases between. Germline lookup yields CDR1 KGHSH and CDR2 LQKENI. CDR3 length equals 13 residues. The CDR3 DNA follows: TGTGCCAGCTCACCATCGGGAAACTATGGCTACACCTTC. Translating it yields CASSPSGNYGYTF.

J is TRBJ2-1 and V is TRBV7-9, with TRBD2 identical over 9 bases. V trimming: 3 bases; J trimming: 10 bases; junction bases outside the gene matches: 10. The CDR3 loop spans 15 amino acids. In germline, CDR1 is SEHNR, CDR2 FQNEAQ (reference sequence). The DNA for the CDR3 is TGTGCCAGCAGCTTCCCGGCTAGCGGGACCCCCGAGCAGTTCTTC. Translating it yields CASSFPASGTPEQFF.

This chain links TRBV27 with TRBJ2-7, with D tentatively TRBD1 (6 bases). From germline, CDR1 is MNHEY and CDR2 SMNVEV (reference sequence). This CDR3 has 14 amino acids. The V gene lost 3 bases and the J gene lost 3 bases, with 12 bases spanning the gap. The CDR3 sequence: CASSFGTGLYEQYF. The CDR3 DNA reads as TGTGCCAGCAGTTTTGGAACAGGGCTCTACGAGCAGTACTTC.

The V gene is TRBV24-1, the J gene TRBJ1-5, with a weak D call TRBD1 (6 bases). Germline V CDR1 and CDR2: KGHDR, SFDVKD. Trimming pared 9 bases from V and 6 bases from J, leaving 26 bases between. This CDR3 is built from 17 residues. The CDR3 sequence: CATPHHVDSGEGQPQHF. The CDR3, as DNA: TGTGCCACCCCCCACCACGTGGACAGTGGCGAGGGTCAGCCCCAGCATTTT.

V is TRBV7-6 and J is TRBJ2-7; the match to TRBD2 covers 12 bases. The V gene end was trimmed by 4 bases and the J gene end by 5 bases; junction bases not matched to a gene: 3. CDR1 and CDR2 from the germline V gene are SGHVS and FNYEAQ. The CDR3 runs 14 residues. CDR3: CASSSSSGGDEQYF. CDR3 coding DNA: TGTGCCAGCAGCTCCTCTAGCGGGGGGGACGAGCAGTACTTC. Full variable domain (missing parts from reference TRBV7-6 and TRBJ2-7): GAGVSQSPRYKVTKRGQDVALRCDPISGHVSLYWYRQALGQGPEFLTYFNYEAQQDKSGLPNDRFSAERPEGSISTLTIQRTEQRDSAMYRCASSSSSGGDEQYFGPGTRLTVT.

The chain couples TRBV10-2 to TRBJ2-7; TRBD2 might be the D (5 bases). The CDR3 has 13 residues. Trimming left V 5 bases short and J 7 bases short, with 15 bases between. Germline CDR1 WSHSY, CDR2 SAAADI. The CDR3 nucleotides read TGCGCCAGCAGTACCGGAGGTATTGTGGAGCAGTACTTC. Its translation is CASSTGGIVEQYF.